This T cell receptor beta chain was identified during a study of OX40 agonist ivuxolimab in advanced cancers. At the level of the study: Patients received the agonistic anti-OX40 (CD134) antibody ivuxolimab. Three patients got partial responses; one had hepatocellular carcinoma and two had cutaneous melanoma.

Germline V gene lookup returns CDR1 SNHLY and CDR2 FYNNEI. The CDR3 consists of 15 residues. Trimming pared 4 bases from V and 0 bases from J, leaving 10 bases between. Profiled with immunoSEQ multiplex PCR; TCRdb holds only in-frame clones, not every one. Of some 86,000 clones in the sample, more than 85% were seen once. This clone appeared once. The input for sequencing was CD4+ or CD8+ T cells sorted from blood, taken in a trial of the OX40 agonist ivuxolimab. The receptor was isolated from an adult with an advanced solid tumor such as melanoma, head and neck, liver or kidney cancer. V is TRBV2 and J is TRBJ1-3, with a possible D match to TRBD1 (6 bases). The CDR3 spells CASSVLGGSGNTIYF. CDR3 nucleotides: TGTGCCAGCAGTGTATTAGGGGGCTCTGGAAACACCATATATTTT.